The present T cell receptor (beta chain) was sequenced within a study of CD8+CD57+ T cells in acquired aplastic anemia. Whole-study context: Sorted CD4+ and CD8+ cells gave an average of approximately 3.4 ug of DNA.

In patients chosen for sequencing, flow cytometry had shown CD8+CD57+ cell expansion. Study conclusions and caveats: Between patients and controls, CD8+ Simpson's diversity did not vary significantly.

TCR beta VDJ combinations and CDR3 sequences were profiled from genomic DNA. TCRdb reanalysed the reads using MiXCR and keeps one entry per CDR3 protein. This sample has 150,000 to 200,000 distinct CDR3 sequences, with roughly 48% found just once. Notes on this clonotype: No antigen is known for it.

The source material was sorted CD4+, CD8+, or CD8+CD57+ T cells (not recorded which) from PBMCs. This clonotype was obtained from a human donor with aplastic anemia.

DNA for the CDR3: TGCAGTGCTAGAGCCGGGACTAGCCAGAACGAGCAGTACTTC. This encodes CSARAGTSQNEQYF. The chain combines TRBV20-1 with TRBJ2-7, with 9 bases identical to TRBD2. Germline CDR1 DFQATT, CDR2 SNEGSKA (reference sequence). This CDR3 region has 14 residues. V shed 1 base, J shed 5 bases, and the junction held 6 bases outside the gene matches.